This TCR beta chain was found in a study of shared clonotypes between healthy human individuals. Overall study: Each donor's CD8 memory used one plate, CD8 naive two, each CD4 subset three.

Donors comprised only Caucasian adults living in Nashville, Tennessee. CD4+ cells were split into CD45RA+ naive and CD45RA-negative memory subsets. Sequencing was performed with immunoSEQ multiplex PCR; in TCRdb, only in-frame clones are kept and a portion is missing. The data show 550,000 to 700,000 clones, around 78% seen once. V lost 5 bases to trimming and J lost 0 bases, with 11 bases between them. This CDR3 has 14 amino acids. Germline V CDR1 and CDR2: SGHRS, YFSETQ. The sequenced material came from memory CD4+ T cells sorted from blood. Subset reported: CD45RA-negative fraction. The TCR originated in a young woman in good health. The chain is built from TRBV5-1 and TRBJ1-2; unclear D gene. Here the CDR3 reads CASSPPPPNYGYTF. The CDR3, as DNA: TGCGCCAGCAGTCCCCCACCACCTAACTATGGCTACACCTTC.